The clone carrying this T cell receptor delta chain has more than one count but fewer than ten. This likely reflects a read error, since a far larger clone is one base away. The sample carries other DNA sequences with the same CDR3. This record comes from a study of γδ T cells in repeated Plasmodium falciparum infection. TCRdb reanalyzed the multiplex PCR reads using CATT. In the table there are about 93,000 delta-chain clones, roughly 0.98% of which are singletons. The CDR3 runs 13 residues. Trimming took 1 base from V and 0 from J, leaving 5 bases between them. The germline V gene encodes CDR1 GEAIGNYY and CDR2 EKD. Vgamma9/Vdelta2+ and Vdelta2-negative gammadelta T cells were flow-sorted from PBMC for bulk sequencing.

The source of this sequence is a pool of human donors (malaria-infected and uninfected, not separated). Sequencing was carried out using gamma-delta T cells from blood. The genes are TRDV2 and TRDJ1; the D is unclear. CDR3 sequence reads: CACDTGYTDKLIF. DNA of the CDR3: TGTGCCTGTGACACTGGGTACACCGATAAACTCATCTTT.